This T cell receptor (beta chain) is from a study of cytomegalovirus exposure and HLA in healthy donors. The wider study: The same platform was used for the 120 or so validation repertoires as for the 666 first-cohort repertoires, as reported in a later analysis.

Notes on this clone: Antigen specificity is unknown.

General observations from the study: It was confirmed in vitro that three of the CMV-associated chains were specific for CMV antigens.

Clones were read by immunoSEQ multiplex PCR, and TCRdb kept only the in-frame ones, dropping some. The table shows about 120,000 clones, with roughly 90% occurring only once. The CDR3 covers 16 residues. Per germline, CDR1 SGHTA and CDR2 FQGNSA. J lost 2 bases, V lost 1 base, and 3 bases had no gene match. Sequencing used PBMCs. The V and J genes are TRBV7-2 and TRBJ2-1, with 9 nucleotides matching TRBD2. The receptor was isolated from a woman under 30 in good health and CMV-seropositive. CDR3 sequence: CASSLGLAGPYNEQFF. The DNA for the CDR3 is TGTGCCAGCAGCTTAGGCCTAGCGGGACCCTACAATGAGCAGTTCTTC.